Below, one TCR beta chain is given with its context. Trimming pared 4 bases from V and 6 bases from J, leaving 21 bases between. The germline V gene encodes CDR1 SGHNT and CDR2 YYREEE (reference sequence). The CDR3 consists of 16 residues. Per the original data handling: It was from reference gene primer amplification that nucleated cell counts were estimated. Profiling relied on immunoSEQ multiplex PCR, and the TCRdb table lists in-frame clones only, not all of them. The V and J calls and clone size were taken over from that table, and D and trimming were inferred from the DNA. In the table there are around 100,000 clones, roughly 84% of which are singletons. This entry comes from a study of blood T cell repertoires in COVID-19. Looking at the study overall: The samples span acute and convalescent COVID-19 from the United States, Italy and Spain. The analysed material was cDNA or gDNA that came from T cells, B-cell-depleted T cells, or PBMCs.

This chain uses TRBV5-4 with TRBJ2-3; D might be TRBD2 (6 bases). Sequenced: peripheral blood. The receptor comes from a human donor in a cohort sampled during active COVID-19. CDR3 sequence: CASSPARWGERDTQYF. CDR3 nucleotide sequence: TGTGCCAGCAGCCCGGCTCGTTGGGGGGAACGGGATACGCAGTATTTT.